Sequencing of this T cell receptor beta chain was carried out in a study of blood T cell repertoires in COVID-19. Across the whole study: COVID-19 samples from acute and convalescent phases originated in the United States, Italy and Spain.

TCRdb's table, derived via immunoSEQ multiplex PCR, lists solely in-frame clones and lacks some. The sample has about 380,000 clones, more than 80% seen once. Germline CDR1 SGHVS, CDR2 FQNEAQ. V lost 2 bases to trimming and J lost 2 bases, with 17 bases between them. This CDR3 has 17 residues. Material for sequencing was peripheral blood. The chain combines TRBV7-8 with TRBJ2-3; no clear D. This clonotype was sampled from a man aged 40-49 years with acute or convalescent COVID-19. The CDR3 nucleotides are TGTGCCAGCAGCTTACGTCAATTAGCCCCTCTCACAGATACGCAGTATTTT. It translates to CASSLRQLAPLTDTQYF.